This entry lists 4 T cell receptor beta chains sequenced from one sample in a study of blood T cells in healthy people across ages. Through a sample-barcoded 5' primer and a J-beta primer mix, a second PCR was run for roughly 6 to 12 cycles. TCRdb reprocessed the 5' RACE reads via MiXCR and lists one record per CDR3 protein. The sample lists hundreds of thousands of distinct CDR3 sequences, roughly 50% occurring once. Sequencing used blood. The receptors were sampled from a man aged 55 to 69 in good health.

For this clonotype: At one boundary the junction diverges from the germline segment, which might be a read error. V and J are TRBV29-1 and TRBJ2-1; 11 bases line up with TRBD2. This CDR3 region has 15 residues. Germline-derived CDR1 and CDR2 are SQVTM and ANQGSEA. Here the CDR3 reads CSIESTSGGEGEQFF. As DNA, the CDR3 is TGCAGCATTGAATCCACTAGCGGGGGAGAGGGTGAGCAGTTCTTC.

This chain links TRBV14 with TRBJ1-1; D is unclear. The ends were cut back, 1 base at V and 1 base at J, with 10 bases in the middle. The CDR3 is 15 amino acids. Germline V gene sequence: CDR1 SGHDN, CDR2 FVKESK. The CDR3 spells CASSQGPETNTEAFF. CDR3 nucleotide sequence: TGTGCCAGCAGCCAAGGGCCAGAGACGAACACTGAAGCTTTCTTT. The whole variable domain, filled in from reference TRBV14 and TRBJ1-1, reads EAGVTQFPSHSVIEKGQTVTLRCDPISGHDNLYWYRRVMGKEIKFLLHFVKESKQDESGMPNNRFLAERTGGTYSTLKVQPAELEDSGVYFCASSQGPETNTEAFFGQGTRLTVV.

Only a few counts were recorded for this clonotype. J is TRBJ1-2 and V is TRBV7-2; 8 bases match TRBD1. After removal of 4 bases from V and 7 bases from J, the junction contained 14 bases not matched to a gene. CDR1 and CDR2 from the germline V gene are SGHTA and FQGNSA. This CDR3 region has 16 residues. As DNA, the CDR3 is TGTGCCAGCAGCTCCCCCACGACTAAGACAGGGGCTGGCTACACCTTC. Encoded protein: CASSSPTTKTGAGYTF.

The chain links TRBV20-1 to TRBJ1-2; D perhaps matches TRBD1 (5 bases). Germline assignment: CDR1 DFQATT and CDR2 SNEGSKA (reference sequence). Trimming took off 5 bases at V and 8 bases at J, with 18 bases between the two ends. CDR3 length: 13 residues. CDR3 sequence: CSAPTGTDEGYTF. In nucleotides, the CDR3 is TGCAGTGCTCCTACCGGGACTGACGAAGGCTACACCTTC.